What follows are 20 T cell receptor beta chains derived from one specimen sequenced in a study of blood T cell repertoires in COVID-19. Libraries were prepared by immunoSEQ multiplex PCR; TCRdb keeps only in-frame clonotypes and omits some of them. The top ten clones hold approximately 3.5% of a sample with roughly 120,000 clones, roughly nine tenths of them seen once. The sample consisted of peripheral blood. The receptors derive from a man aged 50 to 60 with active COVID-19.

The chain joins TRBV12-3 or TRBV12-4 to TRBJ1-2; no definite D call. Trimming removed 4 bases at V and 2 bases at J, with 8 bases between. The CDR3 has 13 amino acids. CDR3 nucleotide sequence: TGTGCCAGCAGTTCACGGTCAAACTATGGCTACACCTTC. Its translation is CASSSRSNYGYTF.

The chain recombines TRBV6-5 with TRBJ2-6; 7 nucleotides align to TRBD1. Germline V gene lookup returns CDR1 MNHEY and CDR2 SVGAGI. The V segment lost 6 bases and the J segment 1 base; nucleotides outside the gene matches: 3. The CDR3 spans 15 residues. CDR3 residues: CASSLQGSGANVLTF. The CDR3 DNA follows: TGTGCCAGCAGCCTACAGGGGTCTGGGGCCAACGTCCTGACTTTC.

The chain uses TRBV5-1 and TRBJ1-2, with 7 bases lining up with TRBD1. V was pared by 5 bases and J by 6 bases, with 13 bases of the junction left unmatched. From germline, CDR1 is SGHRS and CDR2 YFSETQ. The CDR3 runs to 15 residues. The CDR3 DNA reads TGCGCCAGCAGACGGAACACAGGGGTAACGGATGGCTACACCTTC. This translates into CASRRNTGVTDGYTF.

This clone appeared a few times. The rearrangement links TRBV19 to TRBJ1-1; 7 bases align to TRBD1. The CDR3 spans 13 residues. V was pared by 9 bases and J by 1 base, with 5 bases of the junction left unmatched. Germline V gene lookup returns CDR1 LNHDA and CDR2 SQIVND (reference sequence). CDR3 protein: CASRQGRNTEAFF. The DNA for the CDR3 is TGTGCCAGCCGACAGGGACGGAACACTGAAGCTTTCTTT.

This clone occurred a few times. The V gene is TRBV25-1, the J gene TRBJ1-4; TRBD1 is a possible D gene (6 bases). V gave up 3 bases and J gave up 8 bases, with 13 bases separating them. CDR3 size: 14 residues. Germline V gives CDR1 MGHDK, CDR2 SYGVNS. CDR3 DNA: TGTGCCAGCAGTGAGCCGGGACAAGGGGAAAAACTGTTTTTT. Its protein is CASSEPGQGEKLFF.

This chain connects TRBV5-4 to TRBJ2-1, with TRBD1 as a possible D gene (5 bases). Germline-derived CDR1 and CDR2 are SGHNT and YYREEE (reference sequence). The length of the CDR3 is 17 residues. The V end lost 1 base, the J end lost 0 bases, and 14 bases lay between the germline ends. The CDR3 coding sequence is TGTGCCAGCAGCTTGTACCCCAGGGTTAACTCCTACAATGAGCAGTTCTTC. This encodes CASSLYPRVNSYNEQFF.

The CDR3 nucleotides read TGTGCCAGCTCACCAGTGCGGGGGCAAAATACAGATACGCAGTATTTT. Protein product: CASSPVRGQNTDTQYF. The chain carries TRBV18 and TRBJ2-3, with D tentatively TRBD2 (7 bases). CDR3 length: 16 residues. V lost 2 bases to trimming and J lost 3 bases, with 15 bases between them. Germline V lookup: CDR1 KGHSH, CDR2 LQKENI.

The chain links TRBV6-6 to TRBJ2-1; 13 nucleotides align to TRBD2. V was pared by 5 bases and J by 0 bases, with 4 bases of the junction left unmatched. The CDR3 covers 17 residues. Germline V gene sequence: CDR1 MNHNY, CDR2 SVGAGI (reference sequence). The CDR3 nucleotides read TGTGCCAGCAGTCAGGGACTAGCGGGAAGCTCCTACAATGAGCAGTTCTTC. It translates to CASSQGLAGSSYNEQFF.

In its sample, this clone was seen once. The CDR3 DNA reads as TGTGCCAGCAGCGGAGGGACAGACTACAATGAGCAGTTCTTC. This translates into CASSGGTDYNEQFF. The chain recombines TRBV5-6 with TRBJ2-1, with D possibly being TRBD1 (7 bases). Trimming took off 4 bases at V and 3 bases at J, with 11 bases between the two ends. The CDR3 covers 14 residues. Germline-derived CDR1 and CDR2 are SGHDT and YYEEEE.

The CDR3 reads CASSAPGQGYSGANVLTF. The CDR3 region has the DNA TGTGCCAGCAGCGCACCGGGACAGGGGTACTCTGGGGCCAACGTCCTGACTTTC. The chain has TRBV5-6 and TRBJ2-6; 10 bases are shared with TRBD1. Germline loops: CDR1 SGHDT, CDR2 YYEEEE. The CDR3 loop spans 18 amino acids. The V gene end was trimmed by 4 bases and the J gene end by 0 bases; junction bases not matched to a gene: 7.

The V and J genes are TRBV4-1 and TRBJ2-1; 7 nucleotides line up with TRBD2. V lost 4 bases and J lost 1; bases outside the gene matches: 10. Germline CDR1 reads MGHRA; CDR2 reads YSYEKL. There are 17 residues in the CDR3. The CDR3 spells CASSPRGDSGSYNEQFF. The CDR3 nucleotides are TGCGCCAGCAGCCCTCGAGGAGATAGCGGGTCCTACAATGAGCAGTTCTTC.

The genes are TRBV19 and TRBJ2-7; 8 bases are shared with TRBD1. CDR1 and CDR2 from the germline V gene are LNHDA and SQIVND (reference sequence). This CDR3 is 14 amino acids long. Trimming at V came to 3 bases and at J to 5 bases, leaving 6 bases not matched to a gene. In nucleotides, the CDR3 is TGTGCCAGTAGTATTCCCAGACAGGGGAACGAGCAGTACGTC. It translates to CASSIPRQGNEQYV.

Only one count was recorded for this clone. The gene calls are TRBV24-1 and TRBJ2-7; the D gene is possibly TRBD2 (6 bases). The CDR3 loop spans 16 amino acids. Germline-derived CDR1 and CDR2 are KGHDR and SFDVKD. V was trimmed by 5 bases and J by 3 bases, leaving 19 bases between them. The CDR3, as DNA: TGTGCCACCAGTGCCGGGGGTCGTTCCCATATCTACGAGCAGTACGTC. Translation gives CATSAGGRSHIYEQYV.

The chain employs TRBV5-4 and TRBJ2-7, with D possibly matching TRBD1 (5 bases). V gave up 0 bases and J gave up 5 bases, with 9 bases separating them. This CDR3 spans 13 amino acids. The germline CDR1 and CDR2 sequences are SGHNT and YYREEE (reference sequence). The CDR3 DNA reads as TGTGCCAGCAGCTTGGAGGGGTACAACGAGCAGTACGTC. It codes for CASSLEGYNEQYV.

V is TRBV25-1 and J is TRBJ1-4; 7 bases map to TRBD1. Germline CDR1 MGHDK, CDR2 SYGVNS. The V and J ends lost 4 bases and 4 bases, in that order; junction bases with no gene match: 9. The CDR3 extends over 16 amino acids. This chain's CDR3 is CASSAIRGTVNEKLFF. The CDR3 DNA reads as TGTGCCAGCAGTGCCATCCGGGGGACAGTTAATGAAAAACTGTTTTTT.

The chain is built from TRBV7-9 and TRBJ2-5; D unresolved. The CDR3 is made up of 15 amino acids. V lost 2 bases, J lost 3 bases, and 13 bases lay in between. Germline loops: CDR1 SEHNR, CDR2 FQNEAQ (reference sequence). CDR3 region: CASSLREELKETQYF. In nucleotides, the CDR3 is TGTGCCAGCAGCTTACGAGAGGAATTAAAAGAGACCCAGTACTTC. The variable domain in full, with the rest retrieved from reference TRBV7-9 and TRBJ2-5, is DTGVSQNPRHKITKRGQNVTFRCDPISEHNRLYWYRQTLGQGPEFLTYFQNEAQLEKSRLLSDRFSAERPKGSFSTLEIQRTEQGDSAMYLCASSLREELKETQYFGPGTRLLVL.

This clone was seen once. This chain links TRBV14 with TRBJ1-2, with D tentatively TRBD1 (6 bases). The germline V and J ends were trimmed by 6 bases and 4 bases, with 12 bases remaining between them. Looked up from germline, CDR1 is SGHDN and CDR2 is FVKESK. The CDR3 totals 13 residues. The CDR3 reads CASSPGQSYGYTF. The CDR3, as DNA: TGTGCCAGCAGTCCGGGACAAAGCTATGGCTACACCTTC.

This chain joins TRBV19 and TRBJ2-5; 8 bases match TRBD2. The V and J ends lost 2 bases and 3 bases, in that order; junction bases with no gene match: 8. The germline gives CDR1 LNHDA, CDR2 SQIVND (reference sequence). CDR3 length equals 16 residues. This chain's CDR3 is CASSIRTGGVKETQYF. The CDR3 region has the DNA TGTGCCAGTAGTATAAGGACGGGGGGGGTTAAAGAGACCCAGTACTTC.

CDR3 in amino acids: CSSRLGTNNVNTEAFF. In DNA form, the CDR3 reads TGCAGCTCTAGACTAGGGACCAACAATGTCAACACTGAAGCTTTCTTT. The V call is TRBV29-1, the J call TRBJ1-1; a weak D match, TRBD1 (5 bases). The CDR3 extends over 16 amino acids. Trimming pared 8 bases from V and 2 bases from J, leaving 24 bases between. Per germline, CDR1 SQVTM and CDR2 ANQGSEA.

V is TRBV19 and J is TRBJ2-1, with 7 bases fitting TRBD1. V was pared by 6 bases and J by 7 bases, with 3 bases of the junction left unmatched. CDR3 length: 12 residues. The germline V gene has CDR1 LNHDA and CDR2 SQIVND (reference sequence). The CDR3, as DNA: TGTGCCAGTAGATACAGGGGAAATGAGCAGTTCTTC. Its translation: CASRYRGNEQFF. The complete variable domain, with remaining parts taken from reference TRBV19 and TRBJ2-1, reads DGGITQSPKYLFRKEGQNVTLSCEQNLNHDAMYWYRQDPGQGLRLIYYSQIVNDFQKGDIAEGYSVSREKKESFPLTVTSAQKNPTAFYLCASRYRGNEQFFGPGTRLTVL.